This T cell receptor beta chain appears in the sequencing data of a study of T cells in Graves' hyperthyroidism and ophthalmopathy. Overall study context: Peripheral blood was acquired at first diagnosis, ahead of any therapy whatsoever.

This clonotype has at least ten counts. Unmatched junction bases numbered 4, after V lost 6 bases and J lost 0 bases. From germline, CDR1 is MNHNS and CDR2 SASEGT. The CDR3 consists of 16 residues. RNA transcripts served as the template for amplifying TCR beta CDR3 regions. First-round RT-PCR with HTBI primers amplified the TCR CDR3 region. TCRdb called the multiplex PCR reads again in MiXCR, with one record for every CDR3 protein. The sample gives around 240,000 distinct CDR3 sequences, 13% to 15% of which show up once; 13% is in the top ten. It was at first hyperthyroidism diagnosis, before any ophthalmopathy symptoms, that the blood sample was taken.

The chain recombines TRBV6-1 with TRBJ2-1; 11 bases are shared with TRBD2. The source is a middle-aged woman with Graves' hyperthyroidism that later progressed to Graves' ophthalmopathy. The sample taken for sequencing was blood. Written as DNA, the CDR3 is TGTGCCAGCAGAGGGACTAGCGGTATCTCCTACAATGAGCAGTTCTTC. This gives the protein CASRGTSGISYNEQFF.